This T cell receptor (beta chain) came from a study of T cells in Graves' hyperthyroidism and ophthalmopathy. Turning to the study itself: Peripheral blood sampling occurred at initial diagnosis, before any treatment. Findings and caveats of the study: The model predicted ophthalmopathy a median roughly six months before onset. Blood samples included most of the expanded thyroid clonotypes exceeding 0.001.

The CDR3 runs to 13 residues. V lost 5 bases and J 3 bases, leaving 11 bases between the germline ends. From germline, CDR1 is MDHEN and CDR2 SYDVKM. In this sample, this clonotype turned up many times. The antigen is unknown. Authors of the study amplified TCR beta CDR3 regions from RNA transcripts. A set of HTBI primers served as the primers for a first-round RT-PCR of the TCR CDR3. One entry per CDR3 protein, called by TCRdb with MiXCR from the multiplex PCR reads. Among 500,000 or so distinct CDR3 sequences listed, about 15% were seen once. The PBMCs studied were ones that came from roughly 9.4 ml fresh peripheral blood.

The V gene is TRBV28, the J gene TRBJ2-7, with D tentatively TRBD1 (7 bases). The clonotype comes from a woman aged 18-30 years with Graves' ophthalmopathy. Sequencing input: blood. This chain's CDR3 is CASSRQGGYEQYF. The CDR3 bases are TGTGCCAGCAGTCGACAGGGAGGCTACGAGCAGTACTTC.